Below, 9 T cell receptor beta chains from the same sample are listed, as sequenced in a study of blood T cell repertoires in COVID-19. Clones were sequenced by immunoSEQ multiplex PCR, and TCRdb holds only the in-frame ones, with some missing. The table records roughly 50,000 clones, roughly 82% of them present only once. Sequences were obtained from peripheral blood. The source is a man aged 40-49 years with acute or convalescent COVID-19.

The V call is TRBV9, the J call TRBJ1-3, with no clear D. CDR3 length equals 16 residues. Germline V CDR1 and CDR2: SGDLS, YYNGEE. Trimming took 4 bases from V and 0 from J, leaving 14 bases between them. The CDR3 sequence: CASSPAVTISGNTIYF. In DNA, the CDR3 is TGTGCCAGCAGCCCCGCGGTTACTATCTCTGGAAACACCATATATTTT. Full variable domain (missing parts from reference TRBV9 and TRBJ1-3): DSGVTQTPKHLITATGQRVTLRCSPRSGDLSVYWYQQSLDQGLQFLIQYYNGEERAKGNILERFSAQQFPDLHSELNLSSLELGDSALYFCASSPAVTISGNTIYFGEGSWLTVV.

The chain links TRBV30 to TRBJ1-3; no clear D. Trimming stripped 5 bases from V and 2 bases from J, with 16 bases between. Germline V gives CDR1 GTSNPN, CDR2 SVGIG (reference sequence). This CDR3 comprises 15 residues. This CDR3 reads CAWGGKGVAGNTIYF. DNA of the CDR3: TGTGCCTGGGGAGGGAAGGGAGTGGCTGGAAACACCATATATTTT. Full variable domain (rest looked up from reference TRBV30 and TRBJ1-3): SQTIHQWPATLVQPVGSPLSLECTVEGTSNPNLYWYRQAAGRGLQLLFYSVGIGQISSEVPQNLSASRPQDRQFILSSKKLLLSDSGFYLCAWGGKGVAGNTIYFGEGSWLTVV.

The chain combines TRBV11-3 with TRBJ2-5; tentative D call: TRBD2 (6 bases). The CDR3 consists of 13 residues. The V end lost 5 bases, the J end lost 4 bases, and 11 bases lay between the germline ends. Germline CDR1 reads SGHNT; CDR2 reads YENEEA. The CDR3 protein is CASSARGVETQYF. DNA for the CDR3: TGTGCCAGCAGCGCCCGCGGGGTAGAGACCCAGTACTTC.

This chain uses TRBV6-1 with TRBJ2-5; D gene ambiguous. The germline V gene encodes CDR1 MNHNS and CDR2 SASEGT. V dropped 2 bases and J dropped 5 bases, with 12 bases sitting between them. CDR3 length equals 14 residues. The DNA for the CDR3 is TGTGCCAGCAGTGAAAACCTGATCCGGGAGACCCAGTACTTC. Its protein product is CASSENLIRETQYF.

This chain uses TRBV5-6 with TRBJ1-1; the D gene is possibly TRBD1 (5 bases). The V end was cut by 4 bases, the J end by 5 bases, with 15 bases between. CDR3 length equals 14 residues. The germline V gene encodes CDR1 SGHDT and CDR2 YYEEEE. The CDR3 bases are TGTGCCAGCAGCGGGGCACACCTTGGGACTGAAGCTTTCTTT. Amino acids: CASSGAHLGTEAFF.

The J gene is TRBJ2-3, the V gene TRBV5-1, with 10 positions matching TRBD2. Germline V lookup: CDR1 SGHRS, CDR2 YFSETQ. Trimming at V came to 0 bases and at J to 2 bases, leaving 6 bases not matched to a gene. The CDR3 has 17 amino acids. CDR3 residues: CASSLVLAGASTDTQYF. The CDR3 coding sequence is TGCGCCAGCAGCTTGGTGCTAGCGGGGGCCTCCACAGATACGCAGTATTTT.

This sequence joins TRBV10-3 and TRBJ1-2; the D is unclear. Looked up from germline, CDR1 is ENHRY and CDR2 is SYGVKD. V lost 7 bases and J lost 4, with 16 bases in between. CDR3 length: 14 amino acids. The DNA of the CDR3 is TGTGCCATCAAACCCCCACTCTCTTTCTATGGCTACACCTTC. As protein: CAIKPPLSFYGYTF.

CDR3 DNA: TGTGCCAGTAGTATAGCGGGGGGCTCCTACAATGAGCAGTTCTTC. It is translated as CASSIAGGSYNEQFF. This chain connects TRBV19 to TRBJ2-1, with TRBD2 matching 7 bases. The CDR3 covers 15 residues. Germline CDR1 LNHDA, CDR2 SQIVND (reference sequence). The junction had 0 bases not matched to a gene; V was cut back by 1 base and J by 0 bases.

The chain is built from TRBV24-1 and TRBJ2-4; TRBD1 matches at 9 bases. Germline CDR1 and CDR2: KGHDR and SFDVKD. V shed 12 bases and J 2 bases; nucleotides not matched to a gene: 16. This CDR3 has 17 amino acids. As DNA, the CDR3 is TGTGCCCTGCGGACAGGGGAGGTAGGGGGAACCAAAAACATTCAGTACTTC. Its translation: CALRTGEVGGTKNIQYF.